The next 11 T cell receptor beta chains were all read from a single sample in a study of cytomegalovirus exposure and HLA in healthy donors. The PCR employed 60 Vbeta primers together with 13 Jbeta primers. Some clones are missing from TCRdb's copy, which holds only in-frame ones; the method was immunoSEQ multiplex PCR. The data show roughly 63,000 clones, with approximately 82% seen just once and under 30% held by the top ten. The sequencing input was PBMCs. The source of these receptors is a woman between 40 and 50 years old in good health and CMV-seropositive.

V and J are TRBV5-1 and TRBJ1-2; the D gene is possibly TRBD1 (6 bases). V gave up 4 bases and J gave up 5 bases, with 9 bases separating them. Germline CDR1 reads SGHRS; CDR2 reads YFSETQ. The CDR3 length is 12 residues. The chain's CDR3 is CASSQDRYGYTF. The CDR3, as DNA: TGCGCCAGCAGCCAAGACAGGTATGGCTACACCTTC.

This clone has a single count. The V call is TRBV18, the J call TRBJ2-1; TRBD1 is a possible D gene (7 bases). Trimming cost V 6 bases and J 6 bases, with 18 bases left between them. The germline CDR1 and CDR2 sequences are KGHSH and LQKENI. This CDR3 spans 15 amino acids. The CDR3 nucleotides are TGTGCCAGCTCTCCCGACAGGGAGGTCAGCAATGAGCAGTTCTTC. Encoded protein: CASSPDREVSNEQFF.

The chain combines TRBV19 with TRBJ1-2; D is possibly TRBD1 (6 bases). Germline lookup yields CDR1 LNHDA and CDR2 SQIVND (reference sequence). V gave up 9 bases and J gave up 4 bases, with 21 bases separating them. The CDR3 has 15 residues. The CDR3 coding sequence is TGTGCCAGCCGGCGGCAGGGGACCACTGGCTATGGCTACACCTTC. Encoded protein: CASRRQGTTGYGYTF. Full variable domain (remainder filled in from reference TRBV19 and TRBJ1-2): DGGITQSPKYLFRKEGQNVTLSCEQNLNHDAMYWYRQDPGQGLRLIYYSQIVNDFQKGDIAEGYSVSREKKESFPLTVTSAQKNPTAFYLCASRRQGTTGYGYTFGSGTRLTVV.

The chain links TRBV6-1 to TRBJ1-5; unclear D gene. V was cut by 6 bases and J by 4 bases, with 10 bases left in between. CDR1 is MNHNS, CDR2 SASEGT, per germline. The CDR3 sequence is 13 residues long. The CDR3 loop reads CASRENTNQPQHF. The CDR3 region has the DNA TGTGCCAGCAGGGAGAACACAAATCAGCCCCAGCATTTT.

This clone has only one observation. The CDR3: CASSQGGPLYGYTF. CDR3 sequence (DNA): TGTGCCAGCAGCCAAGGGGGGCCTCTCTATGGCTACACCTTC. This chain links TRBV14 with TRBJ1-2, with a weak D call TRBD1 (6 bases). Trimming stripped 1 base from V and 4 bases from J, with 10 bases between. This CDR3 is built from 14 residues. The germline V gene has CDR1 SGHDN and CDR2 FVKESK.

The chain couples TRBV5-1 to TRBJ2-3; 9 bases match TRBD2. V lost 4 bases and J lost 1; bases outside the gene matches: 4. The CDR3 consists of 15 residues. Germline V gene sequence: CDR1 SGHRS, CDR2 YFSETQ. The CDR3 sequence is CASSPERGGTDTQYF. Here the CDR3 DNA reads TGCGCCAGCAGCCCCGAGCGGGGGGGCACAGATACGCAGTATTTT.

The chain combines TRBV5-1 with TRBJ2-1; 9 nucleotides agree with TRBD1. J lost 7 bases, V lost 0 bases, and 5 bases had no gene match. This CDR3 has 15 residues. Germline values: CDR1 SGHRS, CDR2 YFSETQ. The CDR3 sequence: CASSLGTGVLNEQFF. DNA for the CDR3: TGCGCCAGCAGCTTGGGGACAGGGGTTTTAAATGAGCAGTTCTTC.

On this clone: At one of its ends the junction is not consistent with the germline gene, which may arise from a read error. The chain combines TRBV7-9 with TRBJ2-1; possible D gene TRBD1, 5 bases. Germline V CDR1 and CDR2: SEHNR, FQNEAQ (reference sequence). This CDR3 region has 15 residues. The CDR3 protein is CASSPQVPSYNEQFF. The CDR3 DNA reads TGTGCCAGCAGTCCACAGGTTCCCTCCTACAATGAGCAATTCTTC.

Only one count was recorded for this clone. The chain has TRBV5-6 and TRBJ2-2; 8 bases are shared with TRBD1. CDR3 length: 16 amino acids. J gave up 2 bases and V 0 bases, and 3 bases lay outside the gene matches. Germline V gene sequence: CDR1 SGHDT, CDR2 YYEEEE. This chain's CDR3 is CASSLGQGYNTGELFF. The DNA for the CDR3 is TGTGCCAGCAGCTTGGGACAGGGGTATAACACCGGGGAGCTGTTTTTT. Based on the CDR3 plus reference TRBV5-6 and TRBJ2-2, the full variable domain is DAGVTQSPTHLIKTRGQQVTLRCSPKSGHDTVSWYQQALGQGPQFIFQYYEEEERQRGNFPDRFSGHQFPNYSSELNVNALLLGDSALYLCASSLGQGYNTGELFFGEGSRLTVL.

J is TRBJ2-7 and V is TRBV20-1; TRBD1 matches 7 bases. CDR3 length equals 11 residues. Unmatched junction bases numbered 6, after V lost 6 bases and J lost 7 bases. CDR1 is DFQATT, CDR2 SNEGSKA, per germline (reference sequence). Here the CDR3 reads CSARDSPEQYF. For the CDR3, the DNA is TGCAGTGCGAGGGACAGCCCTGAGCAGTACTTC.

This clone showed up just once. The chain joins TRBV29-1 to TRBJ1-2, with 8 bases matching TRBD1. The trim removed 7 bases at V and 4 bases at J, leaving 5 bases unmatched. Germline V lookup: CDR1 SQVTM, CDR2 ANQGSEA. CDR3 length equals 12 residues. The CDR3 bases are TGCAGCGCCGGACAGGGCGGCTATGGCTACACCTTC. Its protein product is CSAGQGGYGYTF.